The source of this T cell receptor beta chain is a study of T cell responses to AZD1222 COVID-19 vaccine. Germline V gene sequence: CDR1 MNHEY, CDR2 SMNVEV (reference sequence). The CDR3 is 14 amino acids. Deletions cut 8 bases from V and 5 bases from J, with 18 bases between. Study-level results: There were vaccine-associated CD4 TCRs across spike, dominant at 160-218 and 743-854. As reported, nearly half of all spike-specific TCRs target variant regions that are unmutated. Females outnumbered males among donors, who were mostly white British; clonal diversity was possibly underestimated.

TCRdb's table, derived via immunoSEQ multiplex PCR, lists solely in-frame clones and lacks some. The sample yields approximately 150,000 clones, roughly 92% seen once. Pooling of second doses given at about 4 or about 12 weeks was done. A remark on this clone: Its antigen remains unidentified.

J is TRBJ1-1 and V is TRBV27; possible D gene TRBD1, 5 bases. This material consisted of peripheral blood, taken 28 days after the second AZD1222 dose. The clonotype originates from an adult who received the AZD1222 COVID-19 vaccine. CDR3 region: CASQRDSLFTEAFF. The CDR3 bases are TGTGCCAGCCAACGGGACTCCCTTTTTACTGAAGCTTTCTTT.